This T cell receptor beta chain stems from a study of T cells after yellow fever vaccination. On the study more broadly: Preparing low-cell-number fractions relied on SMART-Seq v4 Ultra Low Input.

Study-level points and caveats: CD4 and CD8 compartments shared a small share of clonotypes, likely from convergent recombination.

A 5'RACE template-switching step, the method used to make TCR cDNA, added a universal primer site and UMIs. TCRdb re-derived calls from the 5' RACE reads in MiXCR, one entry per CDR3 protein. The profile shows about 340,000 distinct CDR3 sequences, approximately 12% of them singletons. This clonotype was detected only a few times. Its target is not known. Germline CDR1 is SGHTA and CDR2 is FQGNSA. V shed 0 bases and J shed 5 bases, with 10 bases lying between them. This CDR3 spans 14 amino acids. This clonotype was obtained from a man aged 18 to 30 who received the YFV17D yellow fever vaccine. Here the sequenced sample was CD4+ T cells sorted from PBMCs, taken 15 days after the yellow fever booster vaccination. The chain employs TRBV7-2 and TRBJ1-2; D not certain. The CDR3 bases are TGTGCCAGCAGCTTAGCGCGGCAGTCGTATGGCTACACCTTC. Encoded protein: CASSLARQSYGYTF.